This section outlines one T cell receptor (beta chain) sequence together with its context. Its antigen is currently unknown. These data come from a study of a mutant IDH1 vaccine in newly diagnosed glioma. Whole-study findings and limits: Patients mounted vaccine-induced immune responses in approximately 94% of cases.

The time point denotes: baseline, week 1 (first vaccination visit). As to treatment: pre-vaccination baseline after standard-of-care therapy. CDR3 length: 17 residues. Profiling relied on immunoSEQ multiplex PCR, and the TCRdb table lists in-frame clones only, not all of them. The sample contains just under 95,000 clones, roughly 75% of which appear only once. The sample consisted of PBMCs, taken from a glioma patient treated with radiotherapy, temozolomide or both. This TCR was recovered from a man in his forties with glioma. This chain links TRBV12-1 with TRBJ2-1. TRBV12-1 is reported as a pseudogene. The CDR3 nucleotides are TGTGCCAGCAGCTTTAGTTTGTCGTCTCTTCCCTACAATGAGCAGTTCTTC. Translation gives CASSFSLSSLPYNEQFF.